This TCR beta chain was profiled in a study of T cells in Graves' hyperthyroidism and ophthalmopathy. 10 ml of fresh peripheral blood supplied the PBMCs. Study-wide results and caveats: Before onset, by a median of around six months, the model predicted ophthalmopathy. Clonotypes that were expanded in thyroid above 0.001 mostly appeared in blood too.

Germline V gives CDR1 SGHTA, CDR2 FQGNSA. CDR3 size: 16 residues. The V and J ends lost 1 base and 2 bases respectively, with 14 bases between them. This clonotype was picked up many times. What it recognizes is unknown. TCR beta CDR3 sequences were amplified from RNA transcripts. The HTBI primer set served for first-round RT-PCR of the TCR CDR3. TCRdb recomputed calls from the multiplex PCR reads with MiXCR, one row per CDR3 protein. The data contain hundreds of thousands of distinct CDR3 sequences, about two fifths of them singletons. The sequence was obtained from a man aged 18 to 30 with Graves' hyperthyroidism. The V call is TRBV7-2, the J call TRBJ1-1; D ambiguous. Sequencing used blood. The CDR3 is CASSLGFGSVNTEAFF. In nucleotides, the CDR3 is TGTGCCAGCAGCTTAGGGTTCGGGTCGGTAAACACTGAAGCTTTCTTT.